This T cell receptor beta chain was found in a study of T cells after yellow fever vaccination. V was shortened by 4 bases and J by 1 base, with 10 bases between the two germline ends. The CDR3 is 14 residues long. Germline lookup yields CDR1 MNHEY and CDR2 SVGAGI. This clonotype was detected ten times or more. Researchers made TCR cDNA using 5'RACE template switching, and this step added a universal primer site and UMIs. TCRdb re-analysed the 5' RACE reads in MiXCR, keeping a single row per CDR3 protein. The table has about 250,000 distinct CDR3 sequences, more than 3.5% seen once. The chain uses TRBV6-5 and TRBJ1-1; no clear D gene. This TCR was sampled from a man aged 18 to 35 who received the YFV17D yellow fever vaccine. Sequenced here: PBMCs, sampled 15 days after the yellow fever booster vaccination. CDR3 protein: CASSSIGRNTEAFF. CDR3 DNA sequence: TGTGCCAGCAGTTCGATAGGGAGGAACACTGAAGCTTTCTTT.